The present entry profiles one T cell receptor (beta chain) with its context. Its target is unknown. The sample is drawn from a study of T cells in Graves' hyperthyroidism and ophthalmopathy. About the research overall: Once the initial diagnosis was made, peripheral blood was obtained before any treatment. Study outcomes and limitations: The authors' 13 V-J model separated ophthalmopathy from stable hyperthyroidism.

The V and J ends lost 7 bases and 2 bases respectively, with 13 bases between them. The germline CDR1 and CDR2 sequences are MNHNY and SVGAGI (reference sequence). CDR3 length: 14 amino acids. TCR beta CDR3 region amplification was performed from RNA transcripts. TCR CDR3 underwent first-round RT-PCR with the HTBI primer set. From the multiplex PCR reads, TCRdb called clonotypes with MiXCR, one entry per CDR3 protein. The table shows around 800,000 distinct CDR3 sequences, with 38% occurring only once. The specimen was blood. The TCR comes from a man younger than 35 with Graves' hyperthyroidism. This chain connects TRBV6-6 to TRBJ2-3; perhaps D is TRBD1 or TRBD2 (5 bases each). The CDR3 sequence: CASTRDHPTDTQYF. The CDR3, as DNA: TGTGCCAGCACTAGGGACCACCCCACAGATACGCAGTATTTT.